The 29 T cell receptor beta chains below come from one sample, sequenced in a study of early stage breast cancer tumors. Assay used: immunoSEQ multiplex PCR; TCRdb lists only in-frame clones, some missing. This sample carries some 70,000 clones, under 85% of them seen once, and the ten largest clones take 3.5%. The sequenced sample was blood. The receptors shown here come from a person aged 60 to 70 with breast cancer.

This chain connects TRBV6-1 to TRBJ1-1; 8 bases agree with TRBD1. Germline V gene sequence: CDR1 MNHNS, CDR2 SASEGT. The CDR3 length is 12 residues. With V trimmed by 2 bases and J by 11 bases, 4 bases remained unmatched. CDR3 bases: TGTGCCAGCAGTGAACCCGGACAGGGCGCTTTCTTT. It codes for CASSEPGQGAFF.

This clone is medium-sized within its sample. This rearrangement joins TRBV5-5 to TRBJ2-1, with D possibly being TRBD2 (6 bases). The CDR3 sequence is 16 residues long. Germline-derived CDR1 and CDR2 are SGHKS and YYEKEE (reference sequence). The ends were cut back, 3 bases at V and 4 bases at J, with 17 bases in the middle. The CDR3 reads CASSSSGLYYYNEQFF. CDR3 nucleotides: TGTGCCAGCAGCTCATCGGGACTCTATTATTACAATGAGCAGTTCTTC.

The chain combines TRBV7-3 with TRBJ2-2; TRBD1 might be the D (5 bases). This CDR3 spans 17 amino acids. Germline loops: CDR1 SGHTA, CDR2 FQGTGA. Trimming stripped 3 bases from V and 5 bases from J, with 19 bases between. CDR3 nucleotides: TGTGCCAGCAGCTTGGGGTCTCTAGGGGCTCGAACCGGGGAGCTGTTTTTT. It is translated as CASSLGSLGARTGELFF.

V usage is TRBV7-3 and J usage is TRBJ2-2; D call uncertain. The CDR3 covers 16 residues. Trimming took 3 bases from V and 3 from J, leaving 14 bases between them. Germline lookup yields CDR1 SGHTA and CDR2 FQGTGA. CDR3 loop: CASSFNPNLDTGELFF. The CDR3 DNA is TGTGCCAGCAGCTTTAACCCAAACCTTGACACCGGGGAGCTGTTTTTT.

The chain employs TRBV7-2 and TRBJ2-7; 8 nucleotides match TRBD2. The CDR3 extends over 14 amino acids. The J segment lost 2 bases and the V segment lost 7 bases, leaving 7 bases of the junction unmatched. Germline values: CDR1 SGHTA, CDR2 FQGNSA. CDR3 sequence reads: CASTGGAGPYEQYF. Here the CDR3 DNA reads TGTGCCAGCACCGGGGGGGCGGGACCCTACGAGCAGTACTTC.

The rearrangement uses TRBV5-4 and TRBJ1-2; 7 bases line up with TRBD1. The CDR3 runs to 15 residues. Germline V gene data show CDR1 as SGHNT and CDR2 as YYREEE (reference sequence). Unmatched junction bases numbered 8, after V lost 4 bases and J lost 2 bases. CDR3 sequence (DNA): TGTGCCAGCAGCGTAAGGGACAGAACCAACTATGGCTACACCTTC. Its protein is CASSVRDRTNYGYTF.

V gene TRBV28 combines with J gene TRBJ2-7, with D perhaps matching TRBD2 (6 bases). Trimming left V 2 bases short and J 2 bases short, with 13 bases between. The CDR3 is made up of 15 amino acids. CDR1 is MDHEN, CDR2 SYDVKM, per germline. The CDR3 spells CASSLGGTVTYEQYF. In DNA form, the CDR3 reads TGTGCCAGCAGTTTAGGAGGGACGGTTACCTACGAGCAGTACTTC.

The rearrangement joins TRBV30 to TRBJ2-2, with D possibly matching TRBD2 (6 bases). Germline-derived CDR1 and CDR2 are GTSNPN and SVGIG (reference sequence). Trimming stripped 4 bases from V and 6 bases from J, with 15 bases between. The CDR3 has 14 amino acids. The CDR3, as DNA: TGTGCCTGGAAGTCAGGGAGGCAGGCCGGGGAGCTGTTTTTT. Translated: CAWKSGRQAGELFF.

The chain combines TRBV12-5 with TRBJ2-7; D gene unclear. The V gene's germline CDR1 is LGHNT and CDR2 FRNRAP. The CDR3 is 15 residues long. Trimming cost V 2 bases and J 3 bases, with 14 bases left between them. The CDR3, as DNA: TGTGCTAGTGGTTTGAGCCCCGGGCCGCTCTACGAGCAGTACTTC. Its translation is CASGLSPGPLYEQYF.

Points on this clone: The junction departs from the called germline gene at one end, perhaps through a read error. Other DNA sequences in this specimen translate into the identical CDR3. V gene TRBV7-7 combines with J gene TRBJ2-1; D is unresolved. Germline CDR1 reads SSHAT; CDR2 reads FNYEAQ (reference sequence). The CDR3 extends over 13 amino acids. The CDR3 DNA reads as TGTGCTAGCAGCTTGGCGCTCAACAATGAGCAGTTCTTC. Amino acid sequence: CASSLALNNEQFF.

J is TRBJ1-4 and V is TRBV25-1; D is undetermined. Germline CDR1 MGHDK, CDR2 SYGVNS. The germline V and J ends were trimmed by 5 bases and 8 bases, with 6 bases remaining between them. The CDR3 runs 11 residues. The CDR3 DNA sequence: TGTGCCAGCAGTTCGGGGGAAAAACTGTTTTTT. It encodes CASSSGEKLFF.

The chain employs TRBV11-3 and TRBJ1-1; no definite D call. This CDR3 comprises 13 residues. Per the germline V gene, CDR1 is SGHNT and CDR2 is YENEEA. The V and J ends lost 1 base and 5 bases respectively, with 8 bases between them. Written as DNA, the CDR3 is TGTGCCAGCAGCTTAGGACCGCTGACTGAAGCTTTCTTT. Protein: CASSLGPLTEAFF. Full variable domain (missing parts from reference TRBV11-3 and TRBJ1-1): EAGVVQSPRYKIIEKKQPVAFWCNPISGHNTLYWYLQNLGQGPELLIRYENEEAVDDSQLPKDRFSAERLKGVDSTLKIQPAELGDSAVYLCASSLGPLTEAFFGQGTRLTVV.

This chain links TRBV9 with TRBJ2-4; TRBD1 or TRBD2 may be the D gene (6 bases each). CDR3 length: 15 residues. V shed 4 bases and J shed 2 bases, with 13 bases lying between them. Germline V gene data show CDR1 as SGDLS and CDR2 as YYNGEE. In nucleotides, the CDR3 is TGTGCCAGCAGCCGGAGGGGGGAATCCAAAAACATTCAGTACTTC. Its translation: CASSRRGESKNIQYF.

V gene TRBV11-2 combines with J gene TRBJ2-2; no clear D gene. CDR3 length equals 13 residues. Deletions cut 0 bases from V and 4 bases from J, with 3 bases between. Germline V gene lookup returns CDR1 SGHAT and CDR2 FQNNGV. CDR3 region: CASSLEGTGELFF. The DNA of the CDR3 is TGTGCCAGCAGCTTAGAGGGCACCGGGGAGCTGTTTTTT.

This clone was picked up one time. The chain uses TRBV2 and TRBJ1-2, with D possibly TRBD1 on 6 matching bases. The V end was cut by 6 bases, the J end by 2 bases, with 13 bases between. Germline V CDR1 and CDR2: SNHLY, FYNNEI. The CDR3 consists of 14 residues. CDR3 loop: CASRPTGTNYGYTF. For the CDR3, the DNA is TGTGCCAGCAGGCCGACAGGAACCAACTATGGCTACACCTTC.

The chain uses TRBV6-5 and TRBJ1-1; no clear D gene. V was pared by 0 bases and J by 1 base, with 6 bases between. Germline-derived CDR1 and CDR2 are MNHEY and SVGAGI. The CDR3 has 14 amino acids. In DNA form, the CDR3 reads TGTGCCAGCAGTTACTCGGTGCGGAACACTGAAGCTTTCTTT. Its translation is CASSYSVRNTEAFF.

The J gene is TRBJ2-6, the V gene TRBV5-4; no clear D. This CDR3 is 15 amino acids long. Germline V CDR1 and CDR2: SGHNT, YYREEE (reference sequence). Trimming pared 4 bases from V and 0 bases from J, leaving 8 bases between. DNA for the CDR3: TGTGCCAGCAGCAGCAGGTACTCTGGGGCCAACGTCCTGACTTTC. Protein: CASSSRYSGANVLTF.

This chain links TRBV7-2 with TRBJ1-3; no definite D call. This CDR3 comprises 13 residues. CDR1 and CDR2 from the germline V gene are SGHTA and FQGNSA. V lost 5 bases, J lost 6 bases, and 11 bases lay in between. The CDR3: CASSPGPKNTIYF. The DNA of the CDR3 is TGTGCCAGCAGCCCCGGACCTAAAAACACCATATATTTT.

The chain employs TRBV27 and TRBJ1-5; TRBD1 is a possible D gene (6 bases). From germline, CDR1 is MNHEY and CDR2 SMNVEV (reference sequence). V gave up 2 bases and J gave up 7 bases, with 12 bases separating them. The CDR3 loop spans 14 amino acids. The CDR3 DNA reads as TGTGCCAGCAGTTTAGCAGGGGAGCTACAGCCCCAGCATTTT. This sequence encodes CASSLAGELQPQHF.

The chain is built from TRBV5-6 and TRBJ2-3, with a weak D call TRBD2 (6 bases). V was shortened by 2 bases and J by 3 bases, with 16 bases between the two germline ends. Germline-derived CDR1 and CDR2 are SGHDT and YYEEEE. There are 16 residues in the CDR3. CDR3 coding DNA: TGTGCCAGCAGCTTACCAGGGCGGGATGGGACAGATACGCAGTATTTT. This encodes CASSLPGRDGTDTQYF. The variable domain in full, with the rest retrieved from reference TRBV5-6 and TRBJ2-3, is DAGVTQSPTHLIKTRGQQVTLRCSPKSGHDTVSWYQQALGQGPQFIFQYYEEEERQRGNFPDRFSGHQFPNYSSELNVNALLLGDSALYLCASSLPGRDGTDTQYFGPGTRLTVL.

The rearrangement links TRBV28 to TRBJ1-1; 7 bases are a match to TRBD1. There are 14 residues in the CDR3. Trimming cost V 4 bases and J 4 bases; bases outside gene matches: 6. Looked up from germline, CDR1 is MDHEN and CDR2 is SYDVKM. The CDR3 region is CASSSGQAGTEAFF. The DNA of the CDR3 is TGTGCCAGCAGTTCTGGACAGGCCGGCACTGAAGCTTTCTTT.

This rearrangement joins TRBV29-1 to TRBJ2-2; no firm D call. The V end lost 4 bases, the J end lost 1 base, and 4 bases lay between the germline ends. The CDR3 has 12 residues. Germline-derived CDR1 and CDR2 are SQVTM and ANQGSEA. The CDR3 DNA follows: TGCAGCGTTGCCGGGAACACCGGGGAGCTGTTTTTT. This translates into CSVAGNTGELFF.

CDR3 protein: CASSIGQTSGNEKLFF. CDR3 sequence (DNA): TGCGCCAGCAGCATAGGACAGACTTCGGGGAATGAAAAACTGTTTTTT. The genes are TRBV5-1 and TRBJ1-4, with a weak D call TRBD1 (6 bases). Trimming left V 4 bases short and J 5 bases short, with 18 bases between. The germline V gene has CDR1 SGHRS and CDR2 YFSETQ. The CDR3 is made up of 16 amino acids.

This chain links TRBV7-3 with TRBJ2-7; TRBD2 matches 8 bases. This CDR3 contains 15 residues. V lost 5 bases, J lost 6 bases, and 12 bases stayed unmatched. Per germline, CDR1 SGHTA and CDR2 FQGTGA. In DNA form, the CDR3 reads TGTGCCAGCAGCCCCCAGAAGCGGGAGTTCTCCGAGCAGTACTTC. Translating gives CASSPQKREFSEQYF.

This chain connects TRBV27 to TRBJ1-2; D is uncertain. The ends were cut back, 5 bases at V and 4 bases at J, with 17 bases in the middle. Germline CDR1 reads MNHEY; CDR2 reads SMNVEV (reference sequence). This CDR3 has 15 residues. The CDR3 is CASSVSPTVRYGYTF. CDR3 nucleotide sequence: TGTGCCAGCAGTGTAAGCCCTACAGTTCGCTATGGCTACACCTTC.

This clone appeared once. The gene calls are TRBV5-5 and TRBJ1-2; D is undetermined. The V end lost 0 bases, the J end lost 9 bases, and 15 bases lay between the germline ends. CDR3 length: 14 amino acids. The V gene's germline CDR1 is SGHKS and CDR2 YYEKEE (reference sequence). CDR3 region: CASSLDPLEVRYTF. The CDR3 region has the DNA TGTGCCAGCAGCTTGGACCCCCTGGAGGTCCGCTACACCTTC.

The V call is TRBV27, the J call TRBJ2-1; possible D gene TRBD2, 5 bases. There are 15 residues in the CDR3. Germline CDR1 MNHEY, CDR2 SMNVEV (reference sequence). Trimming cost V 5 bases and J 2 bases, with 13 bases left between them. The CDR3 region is CASSLLSGPYNEQFF. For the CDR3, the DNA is TGTGCCAGCAGTCTCCTCAGCGGACCCTACAATGAGCAGTTCTTC.

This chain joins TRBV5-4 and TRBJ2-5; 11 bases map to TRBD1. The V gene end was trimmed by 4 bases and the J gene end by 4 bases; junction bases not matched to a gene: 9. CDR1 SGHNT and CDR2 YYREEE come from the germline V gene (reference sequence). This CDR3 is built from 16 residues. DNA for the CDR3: TGTGCCAGCAGCAGAAGGACAGGGGGCCGGGGAGAGACCCAGTACTTC. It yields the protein CASSRRTGGRGETQYF.

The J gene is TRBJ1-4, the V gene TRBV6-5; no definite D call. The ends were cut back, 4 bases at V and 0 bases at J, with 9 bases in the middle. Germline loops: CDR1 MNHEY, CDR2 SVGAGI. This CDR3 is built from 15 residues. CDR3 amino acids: CASSSASATNEKLFF. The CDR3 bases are TGTGCCAGCAGTTCTGCTTCAGCAACTAATGAAAAACTGTTTTTT.